The next 24 T cell receptor beta chains were all read from a single sample in a study of blood T cell repertoires in COVID-19. Some clones are missing from TCRdb's copy, which holds only in-frame ones; the method was immunoSEQ multiplex PCR. The table lists under 500,000 clones, roughly 91% of them singletons. Sequencing was carried out using peripheral blood. Source of these receptors: a woman aged 25-40 years with acute or convalescent COVID-19.

The J gene is TRBJ2-5, the V gene TRBV9, with 9 bases matching TRBD2. After removal of 0 bases from V and 1 base from J, the junction contained 4 bases not matched to a gene. The CDR3 spans 16 residues. Per the germline V gene, CDR1 is SGDLS and CDR2 is YYNGEE. CDR3 nucleotide sequence: TGTGCCAGCAGCGTAGAAGAGACTAGCGGCCAAGAGACCCAGTACTTC. Translated, it gives CASSVEETSGQETQYF.

V gene TRBV18 combines with J gene TRBJ2-1; 7 nucleotides match TRBD2. The CDR3 has 12 amino acids. V shed 9 bases, J shed 9 bases, and the junction held 8 bases outside the gene matches. In germline, CDR1 is KGHSH, CDR2 LQKENI. In nucleotides, the CDR3 is TGTGCCAGTCTACTTAGCGGGTCTGAGCAGTTCTTC. Translation gives CASLLSGSEQFF.

The sample holds many counts of this clone. In nucleotides, the CDR3 is TGTGCCAGCAGCCCTTTTGTCGGGGGTAGCACAGATACGCAGTATTTT. This codes for CASSPFVGGSTDTQYF. The gene calls are TRBV14 and TRBJ2-3; D perhaps matches TRBD2 (6 bases). From germline, CDR1 is SGHDN and CDR2 FVKESK. V shed 4 bases and J shed 0 bases, with 14 bases lying between them. The CDR3 consists of 16 residues.

The chain couples TRBV5-1 to TRBJ2-3; a weak D match, TRBD2 (6 bases). CDR1 and CDR2 (germline): SGHRS, YFSETQ. V was clipped by 2 bases and J by 7 bases, with 38 bases between them. There are 22 residues in the CDR3. The DNA for the CDR3 is TGCGCCAGCAGCTTCAATGCTTTGGGAATGCAAACTAGCTCCGAGGCTTTATATACGCAGTATTTT. It codes for CASSFNALGMQTSSEALYTQYF.

This clone was seen just once. The chain's CDR3 is CASSLFGGSGEQYF. In DNA, the CDR3 is TGTGCCAGCAGCTTGTTCGGGGGATCGGGCGAGCAGTACTTC. The rearrangement links TRBV11-2 to TRBJ2-7, with D possibly being TRBD2 (6 bases). CDR3 length equals 14 residues. Deletions cut 3 bases from V and 6 bases from J, with 15 bases between. In germline, CDR1 is SGHAT, CDR2 FQNNGV.

The rearrangement uses TRBV3-1 (or the pseudogene TRBV3-2) and TRBJ2-1, with D possibly matching TRBD1 (6 bases). Trimming pared 4 bases from V and 8 bases from J, leaving 24 bases between. Germline CDR1 reads LGHDT; CDR2 reads YNNKEL (reference sequence). The CDR3 runs 17 residues. The CDR3 sequence: CASSRYLGTQGFDEQFF. CDR3 bases: TGTGCCAGCAGCCGGTACCTCGGGACCCAGGGGTTCGATGAGCAGTTCTTC.

This chain joins TRBV12-3 or TRBV12-4 and TRBJ2-1; 8 nucleotides align to TRBD2. Losses at the gene ends were 7 bases for V and 2 bases for J; bases not matched to a gene: 1. This CDR3 spans 13 amino acids. The DNA of the CDR3 is TGTGCCAGCACGGGGGGGCCCTACAATGAGCAGTTCTTC. Its translation: CASTGGPYNEQFF.

The V and J genes are TRBV11-1 and TRBJ1-2; weak D call: TRBD1 (5 bases). CDR1 is SGHAT and CDR2 is FQDESV in the germline V gene (reference sequence). V dropped 4 bases and J dropped 4 bases, with 16 bases sitting between them. This CDR3 contains 15 residues. The CDR3: CASSSAETAFYGYTF. The DNA for the CDR3 is TGTGCCAGCAGCTCAGCCGAGACAGCCTTCTATGGCTACACCTTC.

V is TRBV11-2 and J is TRBJ1-5; D might be TRBD1 (5 bases). V was clipped by 4 bases and J by 0 bases, with 13 bases between them. This CDR3 contains 16 residues. Looked up from germline, CDR1 is SGHAT and CDR2 is FQNNGV. CDR3 in DNA: TGTGCCAGCAGCTGGGGGACTTCCTATAGCAATCAGCCCCAGCATTTT. It yields the protein CASSWGTSYSNQPQHF.

A word on this clone: The same CDR3 is also encoded by other DNA sequences in this sample. The rearrangement links TRBV28 to TRBJ2-5, with 11 bases matching TRBD2. The germline V gene encodes CDR1 MDHEN and CDR2 SYDVKM. V gave up 6 bases and J gave up 3 bases; unmatched junction bases: 3. CDR3 length: 14 amino acids. CDR3 sequence reads: CASSQLAGEETQYF. The DNA for the CDR3 is TGTGCCAGCAGCCAACTAGCGGGGGAAGAGACCCAGTACTTC.

The chain carries TRBV11-2 and TRBJ2-3, with D tentatively TRBD1 (7 bases). The germline CDR1 and CDR2 sequences are SGHAT and FQNNGV. The length of the CDR3 is 15 residues. The V and J ends lost 3 bases and 7 bases respectively, with 17 bases between them. The CDR3 sequence: CASSFRGQGDHTQYF. The CDR3, as DNA: TGTGCCAGCAGCTTTCGGGGGCAGGGGGACCATACGCAGTATTTT.

The rearrangement links TRBV5-1 to TRBJ2-1; 9 nucleotides agree with TRBD1. The CDR3 totals 16 residues. Germline V CDR1 and CDR2: SGHRS, YFSETQ. V lost 1 base to trimming and J lost 6 bases; unmatched junction nucleotides: 8. CDR3 DNA: TGCGCCAGCAGCTTGCGGCCGGGACAGGGTACCAATGAGCAGTTCTTC. It is translated as CASSLRPGQGTNEQFF. The variable domain in full, with the rest retrieved from reference TRBV5-1 and TRBJ2-1, is KAGVTQTPRYLIKTRGQQVTLSCSPISGHRSVSWYQQTPGQGLQFLFEYFSETQRNKGNFPGRFSGRQFSNSRSEMNVSTLELGDSALYLCASSLRPGQGTNEQFFGPGTRLTVL.

V is TRBV19 and J is TRBJ1-2, with 11 bases identical to TRBD1. Germline V CDR1 and CDR2: LNHDA, SQIVND (reference sequence). The CDR3 runs 13 residues. V shed 5 bases, J shed 8 bases, and the junction held 4 bases outside the gene matches. The DNA for the CDR3 is TGTGCCAGTAGTCCGGGACAGGGGGACGGCTACACCTTC. Amino acid sequence: CASSPGQGDGYTF.

This chain connects TRBV5-1 to TRBJ2-5; maybe TRBD1 (6 bases). The CDR3 extends over 13 amino acids. With 4 bases removed from V and 3 bases from J, the gap between germline ends came to 10 bases. Germline V gene sequence: CDR1 SGHRS, CDR2 YFSETQ. CDR3 in DNA: TGCGCCAGCAGCATCACAGGGAAAGAGACCCAGTACTTC. This translates into CASSITGKETQYF. The full variable domain, rest sourced from reference TRBV5-1 and TRBJ2-5, is KAGVTQTPRYLIKTRGQQVTLSCSPISGHRSVSWYQQTPGQGLQFLFEYFSETQRNKGNFPGRFSGRQFSNSRSEMNVSTLELGDSALYLCASSITGKETQYFGPGTRLLVL.

The chain couples TRBV6-1 to TRBJ2-3, with a tentative D call TRBD1 (6 bases). Germline CDR1 is MNHNS and CDR2 is SASEGT. The CDR3 consists of 15 residues. The V end lost 2 bases, the J end lost 4 bases, and 13 bases lay between the germline ends. The CDR3 DNA sequence: TGTGCCAGCAGTGAACCGACAGGTTTCCCAGATACGCAGTATTTT. Translation gives CASSEPTGFPDTQYF.

CDR3 sequence reads: CASSPTTESGANVLTF. In DNA, the CDR3 is TGTGCCAGCTCACCGACCACGGAGTCTGGGGCCAACGTCCTGACTTTC. The chain carries TRBV18 and TRBJ2-6, with D hard to call. V was pared by 3 bases and J by 1 base, with 10 bases between. CDR1 and CDR2 (germline): KGHSH, LQKENI. The CDR3 totals 16 residues.

The chain couples TRBV5-1 to TRBJ2-6; 8 nucleotides agree with TRBD1. The CDR3 runs to 18 residues. Germline CDR1 is SGHRS and CDR2 is YFSETQ. After removal of 2 bases from V and 1 base from J, the junction contained 8 bases not matched to a gene. The CDR3 bases are TGCGCCAGCAGCTTCGGACAGGGTGCGGGGTCTGGGGCCAACGTCCTGACTTTC. It encodes CASSFGQGAGSGANVLTF.

The chain carries TRBV6-4 and TRBJ1-2; TRBD1 aligns across 7 bases. The CDR3 is made up of 17 amino acids. The V gene's germline CDR1 is MRHNA and CDR2 SNTAGT. J was trimmed by 2 bases and V by 0 bases; bases with no gene match: 9. The CDR3 reads CASSDSIVDRTNYGYTF. In nucleotides, the CDR3 is TGTGCCAGCAGTGACTCGATAGTGGACAGGACCAACTATGGCTACACCTTC.

The CDR3 region is CASSYVRGGIDTQYF. CDR3 DNA sequence: TGTGCCAGCAGTTACGTGCGGGGGGGCATAGATACGCAGTATTTT. This chain connects TRBV6-6 to TRBJ2-3; 9 bases align to TRBD2. CDR1 is MNHNY, CDR2 SVGAGI, per germline (reference sequence). The CDR3 length is 15 residues. Trimming at V came to 2 bases and at J to 5 bases, leaving 5 bases not matched to a gene.

The chain employs TRBV10-3 and TRBJ1-1, with 8 bases aligning to TRBD1. Germline trimming cut 4 bases from V and 2 bases from J; bases unmatched to any gene: 3. Germline V CDR1 and CDR2: ENHRY, SYGVKD. The CDR3 sequence is 14 residues long. The CDR3 DNA reads as TGTGCCATCAGTGGCAGGGGGCGTAACACTGAAGCTTTCTTT. Its translation: CAISGRGRNTEAFF.

This clone was detected a few times. The genes are TRBV7-8 and TRBJ1-6; 9 positions match TRBD1. This CDR3 has 18 residues. With 5 bases clipped from V and 1 base from J, the junction kept 9 bases outside the gene matches. Germline V lookup: CDR1 SGHVS, CDR2 FQNEAQ. The CDR3 here is CASSTRDRDLSYNSPLHF. The CDR3 region has the DNA TGTGCCAGCAGCACCCGGGACAGGGACCTTTCCTATAATTCACCCCTCCACTTT.

DNA of the CDR3: TGTGCCAGCAGCTCCCAAACAGGGGACCTTTATGGCTACACCTTC. Translated, it gives CASSSQTGDLYGYTF. V and J are TRBV5-5 and TRBJ1-2, with 7 nucleotides matching TRBD1. Germline values: CDR1 SGHKS, CDR2 YYEKEE (reference sequence). With V trimmed by 3 bases and J by 5 bases, 10 bases remained unmatched. The CDR3 extends over 15 amino acids.

The chain has TRBV18 and TRBJ2-4; maybe TRBD1 (6 bases). Deletions cut 4 bases from V and 5 bases from J, with 9 bases between. The length of the CDR3 is 13 residues. Germline CDR1 KGHSH, CDR2 LQKENI. The CDR3 loop is CASSQTGQNIQYF. The DNA of the CDR3 is TGTGCCAGCTCACAAACAGGGCAAAACATTCAGTACTTC.

The V call is TRBV5-4, the J call TRBJ2-1; 7 bases are a match to TRBD2. Unmatched junction bases numbered 5, after V lost 4 bases and J lost 7 bases. The V gene's germline CDR1 is SGHNT and CDR2 YYREEE (reference sequence). This CDR3 is built from 13 residues. CDR3 nucleotides: TGTGCCAGCAGCAGGTGGGGAGGGAATGAGCAGTTCTTC. Amino acid sequence: CASSRWGGNEQFF. The full variable domain, with the rest looked up from reference TRBV5-4 and TRBJ2-1, is ETGVTQSPTHLIKTRGQQVTLRCSSQSGHNTVSWYQQALGQGPQFIFQYYREEENGRGNFPPRFSGLQFPNYSSELNVNALELDDSALYLCASSRWGGNEQFFGPGTRLTVL.